The 8 T cell receptor beta chains reported below all come from one sample, sequenced in a study of blood T cells in healthy people across ages. Combining a sample-barcoded 5' primer with a J-beta primer mix, a second PCR ran for roughly 6 to 11 cycles. TCRdb re-analysed the 5' RACE reads in MiXCR, keeping a single row per CDR3 protein. The table includes 650,000 or so distinct CDR3 sequences, about 51% detected once. Sequencing used blood. The source of these receptors is a woman of 80 years or more in good health.

Only one count was recorded for this clonotype. J is TRBJ2-2 and V is TRBV27; 7 positions match TRBD1. V lost 6 bases to trimming and J lost 7 bases; unmatched junction nucleotides: 8. CDR1 MNHEY and CDR2 SMNVEV come from the germline V gene (reference sequence). The CDR3 consists of 14 residues. The CDR3 reads CASSKQGISGELFF. CDR3 DNA sequence: TGTGCCAGCAGCAAACAGGGGATCAGCGGGGAGCTGTTTTTT.

In its sample, this clonotype was seen many times. The chain joins TRBV7-9 to TRBJ2-7; D gene uncertain. The germline V and J ends were trimmed by 5 bases and 2 bases, with 13 bases remaining between them. From germline, CDR1 is SEHNR and CDR2 FQNEAQ (reference sequence). The CDR3 sequence is 14 residues long. The chain's CDR3 is CASSPRIGTYEQYF. The CDR3 nucleotides are TGTGCCAGCAGCCCAAGGATTGGGACCTACGAGCAGTACTTC.

J is TRBJ2-3 and V is TRBV2; D unresolved. This CDR3 comprises 12 residues. V shed 7 bases and J shed 4 bases, with 9 bases lying between them. Germline assignment: CDR1 SNHLY and CDR2 FYNNEI. CDR3 amino acids: CASILVPDTQYF. As DNA, the CDR3 is TGTGCCAGCATCCTAGTCCCAGATACGCAGTATTTT.

This clonotype was counted many times. The J gene is TRBJ2-5, the V gene TRBV29-1; D may correspond to TRBD1 or TRBD2 (5 bases each). The CDR3 runs to 12 residues. V gave up 4 bases and J gave up 5 bases, with 11 bases separating them. CDR1 and CDR2 (germline): SQVTM, ANQGSEA. The CDR3 here is CSVVGREETQYF. In DNA form, the CDR3 reads TGCAGCGTTGTTGGCAGGGAGGAGACCCAGTACTTC.

The V call is TRBV4-3, the J call TRBJ2-4; D is perhaps TRBD2 (6 bases). This CDR3 has 14 amino acids. Per germline, CDR1 LGHNA and CDR2 YSLEER. The germline V and J ends were trimmed by 3 bases and 8 bases, with 14 bases remaining between them. CDR3 residues: CASSHATGGDIQYF. DNA of the CDR3: TGCGCCAGCAGCCATGCGACCGGGGGAGACATTCAGTACTTC.

This clonotype was recorded many times. The chain uses TRBV5-1 and TRBJ2-3; D is uncertain. The CDR3 length is 14 residues. Germline CDR1 is SGHRS and CDR2 is YFSETQ. V lost 6 bases and J 4 bases, leaving 15 bases between the germline ends. CDR3 sequence reads: CASNPSPPPDTQYF. Here the CDR3 DNA reads TGCGCCAGCAACCCCTCCCCCCCACCAGATACGCAGTATTTT.

In the case of this clonotype: This clone may be a read error of a much larger clone one base away. The rearrangement links TRBV20-1 to TRBJ2-3, with D unclear. Germline-derived CDR1 and CDR2 are DFQATT and SNEGSKA (reference sequence). The CDR3 covers 14 residues. V dropped 6 bases and J dropped 4 bases, with 17 bases sitting between them. The CDR3 nucleotides read TGCAGTGCCATCAACGGTGGTGGCGCAGATACGCAGTATTTT. It is translated as CSAINGGGADTQYF.

The chain links TRBV7-2 to TRBJ1-4; unclear D gene. Trimming took 0 bases from V and 4 from J, leaving 15 bases between them. The CDR3 runs 17 residues. In germline, CDR1 is SGHTA, CDR2 FQGNSA. The CDR3 sequence is CASSLAPSAGLNEKLFF. Written as DNA, the CDR3 is TGTGCCAGCAGCTTAGCCCCGAGCGCAGGCCTTAATGAAAAACTGTTTTTT.